One sample yielded the 9 T cell receptor beta chains listed below, sequenced in a study of Ad26.COV2.S vaccination and SARS-CoV-2 variants (dated by TCRdb to the early 2020s). What the treatment or condition label conveys for this sample: approximately 18 received Ad26.COV2.S at low or high dose, single or two shots; 5 received placebo; per-sample allocation not given. For vaccine and placebo recipients, repertoires were sequenced using samples collected on day 63 after the first injection. The method was the immunoSEQ multiplex PCR assay. The clones in this table, taken by TCRdb from immuneACCESS, are in-frame only. Not every clone is retained; where verified, under half of the shortfall comes from an unresolved V gene, and the cause of the rest is unknown. Here the sample has fewer than 400,000 clones; roughly 90% occur a single time. The ten largest clones take up around 5.5% of the sample. The input for sequencing was peripheral blood, taken in a trial of Ad26.COV2.S vaccine versus placebo. These receptors originate from a person between 18 and 59 years old who received the Ad26.COV2.S COVID-19 vaccine or a placebo.

V is TRBV4-3 and J is TRBJ2-2; no clear D gene. V was clipped by 1 base and J by 2 bases, with 8 bases between them. From germline, CDR1 is LGHNA and CDR2 YSLEER. The CDR3 spans 15 residues. CDR3 protein: CASSQGVGNTGELFF. The CDR3, as DNA: TGCGCCAGCAGCCAAGGCGTGGGTAACACCGGGGAGCTGTTTTTT.

This clone showed up just once. V usage is TRBV4-3 and J usage is TRBJ2-2; 9 nucleotides agree with TRBD1. Trimming took 2 bases from V and 7 from J; bases not matched to a gene: 5. This CDR3 is 15 amino acids long. Germline V CDR1 and CDR2: LGHNA, YSLEER. CDR3 sequence: CASSQKDRGGGELFF. CDR3 DNA: TGCGCCAGCAGCCAAAAGGACAGGGGCGGCGGGGAGCTGTTTTTT.

This rearrangement joins TRBV3-1 (or the pseudogene TRBV3-2) to TRBJ2-3; no clear D gene. The CDR3 runs 16 residues. Trimming removed 1 base from V and 0 bases from J, with 11 bases in between. Looked up from germline, CDR1 is LGHDT and CDR2 is YNNKEL (reference sequence). CDR3: CASSQVVGPSTDTQYF. The CDR3 DNA reads TGTGCCAGCAGCCAAGTCGTAGGTCCTAGCACAGATACGCAGTATTTT.

The CDR3 protein is CASSEQGANYGYTF. CDR3 nucleotides: TGTGCCAGCAGTGAGCAAGGAGCTAACTATGGCTACACCTTC. The chain joins TRBV6-1 to TRBJ1-2; D uncertain. Germline CDR1 MNHNS, CDR2 SASEGT. The CDR3 length is 14 residues. V was trimmed by 3 bases and J by 0 bases, leaving 8 bases between them.

CDR3 DNA sequence: TGTGCCAGCAGTGAAGATCTGACGGGACAGCCCCAGCATTTT. Its translation: CASSEDLTGQPQHF. This rearrangement joins TRBV2 to TRBJ1-5; D call uncertain. Trimming stripped 1 base from V and 7 bases from J, with 11 bases between. The germline V gene has CDR1 SNHLY and CDR2 FYNNEI. The CDR3 is 14 amino acids.

The genes are TRBV28 and TRBJ1-1; D gene unclear. This CDR3 is 14 amino acids long. V was trimmed by 5 bases and J by 7 bases, leaving 17 bases between them. Germline V gene sequence: CDR1 MDHEN, CDR2 SYDVKM. Here the CDR3 DNA reads TGTGCCAGCAGTCCCCCCGTTATTCTAGGTGAAGCTTTCTTT. Its protein is CASSPPVILGEAFF.

This sequence joins TRBV2 and TRBJ1-4; TRBD1 is a possible D gene (5 bases). The ends were cut back, 4 bases at V and 3 bases at J, with 6 bases in the middle. The CDR3 sequence is 13 residues long. CDR1 is SNHLY and CDR2 is FYNNEI in the germline V gene. CDR3 DNA: TGTGCCAGCAGTGGGGGCTCTAATGAAAAACTGTTTTTT. This codes for CASSGGSNEKLFF.

J is TRBJ2-3 and V is TRBV6-4; no definite D call. CDR1 and CDR2 from the germline V gene are MRHNA and SNTAGT. CDR3 length equals 14 residues. The V gene lost 0 bases and the J gene lost 0 bases, with 4 bases spanning the gap. CDR3 DNA sequence: TGTGCCAGCAGTGACTCTTCTAGCACAGATACGCAGTATTTT. As protein: CASSDSSSTDTQYF.

The chain carries TRBV3-1 (or the pseudogene TRBV3-2) and TRBJ2-2; 9 bases are shared with TRBD1. V was pared by 0 bases and J by 7 bases, with 12 bases of the junction left unmatched. The CDR3 totals 18 residues. The V gene's germline CDR1 is LGHDT and CDR2 YNNKEL (reference sequence). This CDR3 is CASSQDILRDRAGGELFF. The CDR3 region has the DNA TGTGCCAGCAGCCAAGATATCCTCAGGGACAGGGCAGGCGGGGAGCTGTTTTTT.